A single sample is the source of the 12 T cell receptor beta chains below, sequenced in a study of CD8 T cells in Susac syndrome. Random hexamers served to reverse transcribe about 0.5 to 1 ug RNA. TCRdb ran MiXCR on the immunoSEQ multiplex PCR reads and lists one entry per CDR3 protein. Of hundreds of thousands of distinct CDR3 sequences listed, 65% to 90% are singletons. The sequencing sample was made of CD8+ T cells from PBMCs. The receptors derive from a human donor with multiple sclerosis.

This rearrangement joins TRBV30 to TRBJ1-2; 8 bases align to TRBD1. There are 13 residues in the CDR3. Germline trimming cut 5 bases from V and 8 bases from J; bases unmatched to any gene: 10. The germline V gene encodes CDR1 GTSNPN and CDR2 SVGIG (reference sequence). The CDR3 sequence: CAWDYQGARGYTF. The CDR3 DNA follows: TGTGCCTGGGACTATCAGGGGGCGCGGGGCTACACCTTC.

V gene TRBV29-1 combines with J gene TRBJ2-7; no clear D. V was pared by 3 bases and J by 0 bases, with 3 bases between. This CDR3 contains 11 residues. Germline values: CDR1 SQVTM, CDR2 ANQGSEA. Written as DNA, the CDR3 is TGCAGCGTTGATATCTCCTACGAGCAGTACTTC. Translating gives CSVDISYEQYF.

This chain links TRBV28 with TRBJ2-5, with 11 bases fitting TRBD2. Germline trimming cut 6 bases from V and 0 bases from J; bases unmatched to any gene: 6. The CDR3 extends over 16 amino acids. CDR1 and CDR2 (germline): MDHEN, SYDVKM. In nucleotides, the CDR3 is TGTGCCAGCAGACGACGACTAGCGGGGTACCAAGAGACCCAGTACTTC. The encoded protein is CASRRRLAGYQETQYF.

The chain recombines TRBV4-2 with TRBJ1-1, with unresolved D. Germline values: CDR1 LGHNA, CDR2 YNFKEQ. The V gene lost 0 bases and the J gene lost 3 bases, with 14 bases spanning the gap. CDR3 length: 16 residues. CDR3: CASSQDLWGGDTEAFF. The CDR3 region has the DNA TGTGCCAGCAGCCAAGATCTGTGGGGAGGCGACACTGAAGCTTTCTTT.

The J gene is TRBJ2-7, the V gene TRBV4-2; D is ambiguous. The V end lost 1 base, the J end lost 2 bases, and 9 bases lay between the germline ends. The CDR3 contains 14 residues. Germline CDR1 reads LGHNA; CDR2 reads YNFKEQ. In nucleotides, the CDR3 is TGTGCCAGCAGCCAAGGGCTGGAGACCTACGAGCAGTACTTC. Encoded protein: CASSQGLETYEQYF.

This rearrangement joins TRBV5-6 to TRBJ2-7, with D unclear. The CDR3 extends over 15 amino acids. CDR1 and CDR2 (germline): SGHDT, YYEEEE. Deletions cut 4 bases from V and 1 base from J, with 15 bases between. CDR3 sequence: CASSPGVLTSYEQYF. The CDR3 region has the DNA TGTGCCAGCAGCCCCGGCGTACTTACTTCCTACGAGCAGTACTTC.

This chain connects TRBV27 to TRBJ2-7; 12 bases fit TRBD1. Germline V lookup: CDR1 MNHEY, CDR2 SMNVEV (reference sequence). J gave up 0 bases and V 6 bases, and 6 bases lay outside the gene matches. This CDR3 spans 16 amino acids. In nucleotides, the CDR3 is TGTGCCAGCAGCGGGACAGGGGGCGATCCCTCCTACGAGCAGTACTTC. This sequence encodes CASSGTGGDPSYEQYF.

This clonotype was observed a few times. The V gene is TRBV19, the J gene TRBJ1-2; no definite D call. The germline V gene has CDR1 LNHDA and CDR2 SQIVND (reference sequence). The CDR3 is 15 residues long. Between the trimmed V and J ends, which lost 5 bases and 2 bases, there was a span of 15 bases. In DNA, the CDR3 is TGTGCCAGTAGTGGAGGTGGCTCTGAGAACTATGGCTACACCTTC. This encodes CASSGGGSENYGYTF.

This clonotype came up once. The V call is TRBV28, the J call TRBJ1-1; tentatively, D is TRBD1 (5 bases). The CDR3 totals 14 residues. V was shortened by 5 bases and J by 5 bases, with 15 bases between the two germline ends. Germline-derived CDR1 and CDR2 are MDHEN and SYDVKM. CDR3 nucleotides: TGTGCCAGCAGTCAGAGGGGAGGATGGACTGAAGCTTTCTTT. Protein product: CASSQRGGWTEAFF.

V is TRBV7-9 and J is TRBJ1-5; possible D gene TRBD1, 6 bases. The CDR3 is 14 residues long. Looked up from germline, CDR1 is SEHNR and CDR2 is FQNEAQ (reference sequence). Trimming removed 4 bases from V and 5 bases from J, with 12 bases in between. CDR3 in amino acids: CASSSGVGDQPQHF. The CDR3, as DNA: TGTGCCAGCAGCTCAGGGGTAGGGGATCAGCCCCAGCATTTT.

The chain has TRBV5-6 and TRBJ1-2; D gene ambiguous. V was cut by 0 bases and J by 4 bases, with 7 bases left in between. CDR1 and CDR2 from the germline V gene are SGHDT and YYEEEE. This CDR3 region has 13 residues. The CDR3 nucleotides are TGTGCCAGCAGCTTGGCTGAGAGCTATGGCTACACCTTC. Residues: CASSLAESYGYTF.

In DNA form, the CDR3 reads TGCAGCGTTGATGGGGTTGGTCAGGGGTATTACGAGCAGTACTTC. Protein sequence: CSVDGVGQGYYEQYF. The chain carries TRBV29-1 and TRBJ2-7, with a tentative D call TRBD1 (6 bases). The CDR3 spans 15 residues. Per the germline V gene, CDR1 is SQVTM and CDR2 is ANQGSEA. Between the trimmed V and J ends, which lost 3 bases and 4 bases, there was a span of 19 bases.